This TCR beta chain was retrieved from a study of T cells in Graves' hyperthyroidism and ophthalmopathy. TCR beta CDR3 region amplification was performed from RNA transcripts. Initially, a first-round RT-PCR of the TCR CDR3 employed the HTBI primer set. A single record per CDR3 protein comes from TCRdb applying MiXCR to the multiplex PCR reads. The table includes under 750,000 distinct CDR3 sequences, around 20% detected once. In germline, CDR1 is DFQATT, CDR2 SNEGSKA (reference sequence). The CDR3 runs 15 residues. The trim removed 3 bases at V and 5 bases at J, leaving 6 bases unmatched. Lactation, pregnancy, other autoimmune disease or uncontrolled infection excluded patients.

This sequence originates from a woman between 45 and 60 years old with Graves' hyperthyroidism that later progressed to Graves' ophthalmopathy. Sequenced: blood. V is TRBV20-1 and J is TRBJ1-5; 11 nucleotides align to TRBD1. CDR3 protein: CSASPGQGGYQPQHF. The CDR3 bases are TGCAGTGCTAGCCCGGGACAGGGGGGGTATCAGCCCCAGCATTTT.